The 11 T cell receptor beta chains presented below share a single source sample, sequenced in a study of T-cell memory formation after mild COVID-19. Each CDR3 protein gets one entry after TCRdb re-called the 5' RACE reads with MiXCR. The sample includes approximately 300,000 distinct CDR3 sequences, more than 15% seen only once; the top ten take about a fifth. The sequencing sample was made of PBMCs or a T cell subset sorted from them (not recorded which). Every receptor here comes from a man younger than 35 who had mild COVID-19 (a few samples of this study predate the infection). Cell type and time point are not known.

The rearrangement uses TRBV24-1 and TRBJ2-5; 9 nucleotides align to TRBD1. The V and J ends lost 3 bases and 7 bases, in that order; junction bases with no gene match: 8. In germline, CDR1 is KGHDR, CDR2 SFDVKD. This CDR3 has 15 residues. The CDR3 loop reads CATSDPRTGDATQYF. The CDR3 region has the DNA TGTGCCACCAGTGATCCCCGGACAGGGGATGCGACCCAGTACTTC.

This clonotype was recorded a few times. The V and J genes are TRBV20-1 and TRBJ1-5; unclear D gene. Germline lookup yields CDR1 DFQATT and CDR2 SNEGSKA (reference sequence). V was cut by 1 base and J by 9 bases, with 13 bases left in between. CDR3 length: 13 amino acids. CDR3 DNA: TGCAGTGCTAGAGTGATCGGGGAAGGGCCCCAGCATTTT. Translating it yields CSARVIGEGPQHF.

Only a few counts were recorded for this clonotype. Written as DNA, the CDR3 is TGCGCCAGCAGCCAAGTTACCGACCTCTCTGGGGCCAACGTCCTGACTTTC. This encodes CASSQVTDLSGANVLTF. The genes are TRBV4-1 and TRBJ2-6; D is undetermined. The CDR3 consists of 17 residues. The V gene's germline CDR1 is MGHRA and CDR2 YSYEKL. V was clipped by 1 base and J by 0 bases, with 10 bases between them.

The V and J genes are TRBV9 and TRBJ2-7; tentative D call: TRBD1 (5 bases). Germline V lookup: CDR1 SGDLS, CDR2 YYNGEE. Trimming took off 4 bases at V and 4 bases at J, with 12 bases between the two ends. The CDR3 is 13 residues long. In DNA form, the CDR3 reads TGTGCCAGCAGCCCCAGAAACAGGTACGAGCAGTACGTC. Translated, it gives CASSPRNRYEQYV.

J is TRBJ1-6 and V is TRBV4-1; D gene ambiguous. In germline, CDR1 is MGHRA, CDR2 YSYEKL. V lost 0 bases and J 10 bases, leaving 7 bases between the germline ends. The length of the CDR3 is 13 residues. The CDR3 loop is CASSQEVESPLHF. DNA for the CDR3: TGCGCCAGCAGCCAAGAGGTGGAGTCACCCCTCCACTTT.

The table lists this clonotype with a few counts. This sequence joins TRBV6-5 and TRBJ1-2; 9 nucleotides agree with TRBD1. This CDR3 has 16 amino acids. Germline V gene data show CDR1 as MNHEY and CDR2 as SVGAGI. Losses at the gene ends were 4 bases for V and 8 bases for J; bases not matched to a gene: 14. The CDR3 sequence: CASSSPNRGRSGGYTF. The CDR3 DNA reads as TGTGCCAGCAGTTCCCCCAACAGGGGGCGAAGTGGCGGCTACACCTTC.

This clonotype was seen once. The chain has TRBV5-1 and TRBJ1-2; 9 bases match TRBD1. J gave up 7 bases and V 0 bases, and 4 bases lay outside the gene matches. The CDR3 has 14 residues. Germline lookup yields CDR1 SGHRS and CDR2 YFSETQ. CDR3 region: CASSLGTGVRGYTF. The CDR3 bases are TGCGCCAGCAGCTTGGGGACAGGGGTACGTGGCTACACCTTC.

CDR3 protein: CASRPYSASGSPLHF. The CDR3 nucleotides read TGTGCCAGCAGACCATACTCAGCCAGCGGTTCACCCCTCCACTTT. The chain has TRBV11-1 and TRBJ1-6; D gene uncertain. Deletions cut 6 bases from V and 9 bases from J, with 18 bases between. The CDR3 totals 15 residues. Germline V gene sequence: CDR1 SGHAT, CDR2 FQDESV (reference sequence).

At least ten counts were recorded for this clonotype. This chain uses TRBV7-2 with TRBJ2-2, with D unresolved. This CDR3 contains 14 residues. CDR1 SGHTA and CDR2 FQGNSA come from the germline V gene. Trimming removed 1 base at V and 4 bases at J, with 7 bases between. CDR3 in DNA: TGTGCCAGCAGCTTAGGGCCCTCCACCGGGGAGCTGTTTTTT. Amino acids: CASSLGPSTGELFF.

Ten or more counts support this clonotype. The chain is built from TRBV3-1 and TRBJ1-1; perhaps TRBD1 as D (6 bases). The CDR3 spans 13 residues. V lost 4 bases and J 4 bases, leaving 10 bases between the germline ends. CDR1 is LGHDT and CDR2 is YNNKEL in the germline V gene (reference sequence). This chain's CDR3 is CASSRQVPTEAFF. For the CDR3, the DNA is TGTGCCAGCAGCCGACAGGTTCCCACTGAAGCTTTCTTT.

This clonotype appeared a few times. The chain combines TRBV7-2 with TRBJ2-6; unclear D gene. The CDR3 length is 15 residues. From germline, CDR1 is SGHTA and CDR2 FQGNSA. V lost 0 bases and J 3 bases, leaving 6 bases between the germline ends. This CDR3 is CASSLAALGANVLTF. The DNA for the CDR3 is TGTGCCAGCAGCTTAGCGGCTCTTGGGGCCAACGTCCTGACTTTC. The full variable domain, its missing parts supplied by reference TRBV7-2 and TRBJ2-6, is GAGVSQSPSNKVTEKGKDVELRCDPISGHTALYWYRQSLGQGLEFLIYFQGNSAPDKSGLPSDRFSAERTGGSVSTLTIQRTQQEDSAVYLCASSLAALGANVLTFGAGSRLTVL.